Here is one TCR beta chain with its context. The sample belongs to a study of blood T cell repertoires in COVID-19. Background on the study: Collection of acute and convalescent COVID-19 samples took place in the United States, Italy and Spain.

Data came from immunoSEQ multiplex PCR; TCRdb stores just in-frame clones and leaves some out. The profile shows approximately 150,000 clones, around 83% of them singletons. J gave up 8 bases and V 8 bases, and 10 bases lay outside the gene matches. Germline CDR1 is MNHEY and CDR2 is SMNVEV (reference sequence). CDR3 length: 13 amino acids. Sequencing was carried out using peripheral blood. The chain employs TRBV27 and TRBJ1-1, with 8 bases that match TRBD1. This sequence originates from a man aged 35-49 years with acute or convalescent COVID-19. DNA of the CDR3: TGTGCCAGCTCCCAGCGATGGGACAGGGAAGCTTTCTTT. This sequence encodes CASSQRWDREAFF.